A single sample is the source of the 9 T cell receptor beta chains below, sequenced in a study of control samples from healthy donors and cancer patients. Sequencing was performed with immunoSEQ multiplex PCR; in TCRdb, only in-frame clones are kept and a portion is missing. There are about 160,000 clones in the sample; over 90% occur only once, and 1% lies in the top ten. What was sequenced was blood. The receptor set was obtained from a woman aged 25-40 years in good health.

In its sample, this clone was seen once. This sequence joins TRBV19 and TRBJ1-2, with D possibly being TRBD1 (5 bases). There are 16 residues in the CDR3. CDR1 is LNHDA and CDR2 is SQIVND in the germline V gene (reference sequence). V was shortened by 4 bases and J by 2 bases, with 17 bases between the two germline ends. CDR3 bases: TGTGCCAGTAGTACCCCTGCCAACCGACAGAACTATGGCTACACCTTC. It yields the protein CASSTPANRQNYGYTF.

The sample holds one count of this clone. The rearrangement joins TRBV5-1 to TRBJ1-3; 7 bases are a match to TRBD1. This CDR3 has 15 amino acids. The J segment lost 1 base and the V segment lost 4 bases, leaving 5 bases of the junction unmatched. In germline, CDR1 is SGHRS, CDR2 YFSETQ. The CDR3 region is CASSPDRVSGNTIYF. DNA for the CDR3: TGCGCCAGCAGCCCAGACAGGGTGTCTGGAAACACCATATATTTT.

The chain combines TRBV6-1 with TRBJ1-2, with 7 bases lining up with TRBD1. CDR3 length: 15 amino acids. J lost 4 bases, V lost 0 bases, and 5 bases had no gene match. CDR1 and CDR2 from the germline V gene are MNHNS and SASEGT. The CDR3 loop reads CASSEAPGQVYGYTF. The CDR3 region has the DNA TGTGCCAGCAGTGAAGCCCCTGGACAGGTCTATGGCTACACCTTC.

The J gene is TRBJ2-4, the V gene TRBV5-1; D possibly matches TRBD1 or TRBD2 (6 bases each). The CDR3 runs to 15 residues. CDR1 and CDR2 (germline): SGHRS, YFSETQ. Trimming took off 4 bases at V and 8 bases at J, with 19 bases between the two ends. CDR3 in DNA: TGCGCCAGCAGCCACCTACTAGGGGGGAGTGACATTCAGTACTTC. It encodes CASSHLLGGSDIQYF.

The gene calls are TRBV5-4 and TRBJ2-2, with unresolved D. CDR3 length: 13 amino acids. The V end lost 1 base, the J end lost 9 bases, and 10 bases lay between the germline ends. CDR1 and CDR2 from the germline V gene are SGHNT and YYREEE (reference sequence). In nucleotides, the CDR3 is TGTGCCAGCAGCTTGTTTTCTAATCGGGAGCTGTTTTTT. Its translation is CASSLFSNRELFF.

The chain is built from TRBV28 and TRBJ2-7; TRBD2 aligns across 13 bases. The CDR3 is 16 amino acids. Per the germline V gene, CDR1 is MDHEN and CDR2 is SYDVKM. J was trimmed by 5 bases and V by 5 bases; bases with no gene match: 9. The CDR3 protein is CASSLLAGGPVDEQYF. The CDR3 coding sequence is TGTGCCAGCAGTCTACTAGCGGGAGGGCCCGTAGACGAGCAGTACTTC.

This chain links TRBV18 with TRBJ1-3; D ambiguous. Trimming took off 3 bases at V and 1 base at J, with 10 bases between the two ends. Germline V gene data show CDR1 as KGHSH and CDR2 as LQKENI. The CDR3 is made up of 15 amino acids. In nucleotides, the CDR3 is TGTGCCAGCTCACCTAACGGGGTATCTGGAAACACCATATATTTT. Protein product: CASSPNGVSGNTIYF.

V is TRBV28 and J is TRBJ1-1; TRBD1 is a possible D gene (6 bases). The CDR3 has 13 amino acids. CDR1 MDHEN and CDR2 SYDVKM come from the germline V gene. V dropped 6 bases and J dropped 2 bases, with 10 bases sitting between them. Written as DNA, the CDR3 is TGTGCCAGCAGCACAGGGCCCAACACTGAAGCTTTCTTT. Protein: CASSTGPNTEAFF.

This chain uses TRBV5-1 with TRBJ2-3; D remains ambiguous. The germline gives CDR1 SGHRS, CDR2 YFSETQ. With 1 base removed from V and 6 bases from J, the gap between germline ends came to 6 bases. The CDR3 has 12 residues. CDR3 protein: CASSLNKDTQYF. CDR3 sequence (DNA): TGCGCCAGCAGCTTGAACAAGGATACGCAGTATTTT.